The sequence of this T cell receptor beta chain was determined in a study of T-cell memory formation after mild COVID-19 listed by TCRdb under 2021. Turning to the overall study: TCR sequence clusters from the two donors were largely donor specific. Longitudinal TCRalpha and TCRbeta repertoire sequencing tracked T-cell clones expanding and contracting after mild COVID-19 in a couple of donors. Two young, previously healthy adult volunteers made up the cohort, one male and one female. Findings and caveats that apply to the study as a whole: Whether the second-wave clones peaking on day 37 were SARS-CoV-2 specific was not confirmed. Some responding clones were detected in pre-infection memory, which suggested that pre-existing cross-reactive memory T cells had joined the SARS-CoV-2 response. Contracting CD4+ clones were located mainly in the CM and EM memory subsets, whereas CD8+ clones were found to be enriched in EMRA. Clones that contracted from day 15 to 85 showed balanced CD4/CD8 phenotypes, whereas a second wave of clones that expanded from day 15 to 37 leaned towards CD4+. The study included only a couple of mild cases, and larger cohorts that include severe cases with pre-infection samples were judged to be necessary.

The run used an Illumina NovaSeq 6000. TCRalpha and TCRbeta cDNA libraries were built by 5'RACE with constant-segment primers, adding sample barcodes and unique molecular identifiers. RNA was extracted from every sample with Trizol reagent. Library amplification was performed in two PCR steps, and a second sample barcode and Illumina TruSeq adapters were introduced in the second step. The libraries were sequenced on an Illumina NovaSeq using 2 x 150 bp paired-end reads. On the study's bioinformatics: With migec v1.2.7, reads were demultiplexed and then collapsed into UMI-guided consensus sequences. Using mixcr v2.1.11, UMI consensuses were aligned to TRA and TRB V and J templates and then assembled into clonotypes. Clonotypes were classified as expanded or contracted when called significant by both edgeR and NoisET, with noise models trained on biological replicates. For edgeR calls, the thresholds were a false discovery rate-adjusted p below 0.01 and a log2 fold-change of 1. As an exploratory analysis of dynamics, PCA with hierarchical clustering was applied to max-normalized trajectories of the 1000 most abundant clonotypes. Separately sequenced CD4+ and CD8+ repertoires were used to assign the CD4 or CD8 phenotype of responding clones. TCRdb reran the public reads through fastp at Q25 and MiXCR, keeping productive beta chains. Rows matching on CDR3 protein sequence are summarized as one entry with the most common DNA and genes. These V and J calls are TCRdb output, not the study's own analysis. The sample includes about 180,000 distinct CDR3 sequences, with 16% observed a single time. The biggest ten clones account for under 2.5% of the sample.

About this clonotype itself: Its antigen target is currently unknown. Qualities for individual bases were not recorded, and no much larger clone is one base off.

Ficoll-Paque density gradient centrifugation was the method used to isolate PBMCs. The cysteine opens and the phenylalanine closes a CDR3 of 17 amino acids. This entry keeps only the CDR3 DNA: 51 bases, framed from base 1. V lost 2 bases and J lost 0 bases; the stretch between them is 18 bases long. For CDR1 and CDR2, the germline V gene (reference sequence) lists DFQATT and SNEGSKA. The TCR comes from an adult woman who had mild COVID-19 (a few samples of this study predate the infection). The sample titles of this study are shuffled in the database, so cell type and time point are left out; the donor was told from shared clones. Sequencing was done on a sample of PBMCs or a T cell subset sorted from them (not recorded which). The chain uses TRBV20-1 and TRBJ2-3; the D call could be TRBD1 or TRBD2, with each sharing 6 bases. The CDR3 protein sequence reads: CSARSEMRGVSTDTQYF. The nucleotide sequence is TGCAGTGCTAGAAGTGAAATGAGGGGGGTTAGCACAGATACGCAGTATTTT.